This T cell receptor (beta chain) comes out of a study of cytomegalovirus exposure and HLA in healthy donors. The primer mix had 60 Vbeta and 13 Jbeta primers. The repertoire was sequenced with immunoSEQ multiplex PCR; TCRdb's copy has only in-frame clones and lacks some. The repertoire consists of roughly 150,000 clones, with roughly 80% occurring once and the leading ten covering about 1.3%. Study findings and constraints: For TCR beta chains, V- and J-gene trimming was later linked to a missense DCLRE1C variant.

The CDR3 runs to 14 residues. Germline-derived CDR1 and CDR2 are SGHTA and FQGNSA. The V gene end was trimmed by 5 bases and the J gene end by 5 bases; junction bases not matched to a gene: 9. Comments on this clone: Its antigen remains unknown.

Each donor's status was that of a healthy bone marrow donor. Sequencing was done on a sample of PBMCs. This clonotype originated in a man younger than 40 in good health and CMV-seronegative. V usage is TRBV7-2 and J usage is TRBJ2-7, with TRBD1 matching 7 bases. CDR3: CASSLRQGADEQYF. In DNA, the CDR3 is TGTGCCAGCAGCCTAAGACAGGGTGCTGACGAGCAGTACTTC.